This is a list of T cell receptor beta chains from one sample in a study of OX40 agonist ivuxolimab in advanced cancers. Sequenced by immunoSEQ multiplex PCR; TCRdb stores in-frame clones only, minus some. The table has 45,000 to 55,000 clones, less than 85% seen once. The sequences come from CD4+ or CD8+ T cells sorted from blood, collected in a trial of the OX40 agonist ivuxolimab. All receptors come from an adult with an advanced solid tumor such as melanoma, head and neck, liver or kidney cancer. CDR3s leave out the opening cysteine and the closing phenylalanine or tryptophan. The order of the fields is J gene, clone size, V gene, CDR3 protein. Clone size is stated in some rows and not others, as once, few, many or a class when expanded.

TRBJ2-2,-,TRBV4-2,ASSQPGLDTGELF
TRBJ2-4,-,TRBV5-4,ASSLAQGSGNIQY
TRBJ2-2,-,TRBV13,ASSLRRVTGELF
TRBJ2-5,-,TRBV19,ASMVRGGETQY
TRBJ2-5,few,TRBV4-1,ASSPYPAGGLQY
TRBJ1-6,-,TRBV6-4,ASSPRTGPPGGTYNSPLH
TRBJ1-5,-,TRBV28,ASSRGPNQPQH
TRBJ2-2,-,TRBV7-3,ASGDSGTGELF
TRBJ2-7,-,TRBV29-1,SVGGIGTSGFVSYEQY
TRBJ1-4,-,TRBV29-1,SARTATNEKLF
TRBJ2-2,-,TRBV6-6,ASSIATSNTGELF
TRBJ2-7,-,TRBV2,ASSVAGWGSSYEQY
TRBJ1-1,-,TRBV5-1,ASSGTGGPLNTEAF
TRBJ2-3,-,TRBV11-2,ASSLGRGTDTQY
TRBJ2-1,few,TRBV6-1,ASSDYNFYNEQF
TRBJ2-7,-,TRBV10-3,AISRGGTGDYEQY
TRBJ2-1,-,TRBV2,ASSFRPRGDEQF
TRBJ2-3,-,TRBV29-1,SVRQGSLDTQY
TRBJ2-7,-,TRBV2,ASIRNEQY
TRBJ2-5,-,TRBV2,ASSRQGGQETQY
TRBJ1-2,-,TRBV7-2,ASTTGTDGYT
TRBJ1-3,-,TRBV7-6,ASRQRGRGGLIPHSSGNTIY
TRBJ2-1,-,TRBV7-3,ASSPSGLAANEQF
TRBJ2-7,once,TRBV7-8,ASDKASRLPYEQY
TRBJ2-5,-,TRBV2,ASSERTQY
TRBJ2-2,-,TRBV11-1,ASSLVRATGELF
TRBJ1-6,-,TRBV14,ASRSFGNSPLH
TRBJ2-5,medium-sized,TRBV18,ASSPGVEAQAQY
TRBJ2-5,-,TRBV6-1,ASRESLRETQY
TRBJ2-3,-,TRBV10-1,ASSYYPGTVFTDTQY
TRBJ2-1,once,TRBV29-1,SVAGLLRYNEQF
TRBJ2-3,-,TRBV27,ASRLAGGYDTQY
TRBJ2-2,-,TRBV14,ASSQSGGRDTGELF
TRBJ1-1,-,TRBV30,AWSVRGDTEAF
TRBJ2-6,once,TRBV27,ASSWVSSGANVLT
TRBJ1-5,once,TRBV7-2,ASSLSAYSNQPQH
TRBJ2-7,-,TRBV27,ASRRGSSVSSYEQY
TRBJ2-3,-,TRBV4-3,ASSQDRKGPRHTADTQY
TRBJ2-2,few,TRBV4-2,ASSQGRNANTGELF
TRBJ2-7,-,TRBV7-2,ASSSGLAGGEQY
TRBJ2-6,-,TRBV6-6,ASSYSGTTTNNVLT
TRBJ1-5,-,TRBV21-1,ASSTSRNQPQH
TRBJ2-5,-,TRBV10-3,AISEGLTPQETQY
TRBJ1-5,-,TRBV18,ASSPGAGNQPQH